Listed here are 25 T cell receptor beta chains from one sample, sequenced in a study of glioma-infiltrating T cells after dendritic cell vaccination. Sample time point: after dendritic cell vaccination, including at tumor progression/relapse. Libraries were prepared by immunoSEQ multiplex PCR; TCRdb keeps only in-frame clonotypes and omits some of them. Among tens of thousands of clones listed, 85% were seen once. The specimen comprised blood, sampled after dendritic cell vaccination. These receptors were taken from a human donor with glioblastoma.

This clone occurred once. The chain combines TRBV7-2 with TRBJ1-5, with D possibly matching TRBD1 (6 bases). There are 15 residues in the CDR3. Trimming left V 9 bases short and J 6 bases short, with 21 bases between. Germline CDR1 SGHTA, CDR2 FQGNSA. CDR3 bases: TGTGCCAGTACCCAGACGGTGGGGGCGGGTCAGCCCCAGCATTTT. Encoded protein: CASTQTVGAGQPQHF.

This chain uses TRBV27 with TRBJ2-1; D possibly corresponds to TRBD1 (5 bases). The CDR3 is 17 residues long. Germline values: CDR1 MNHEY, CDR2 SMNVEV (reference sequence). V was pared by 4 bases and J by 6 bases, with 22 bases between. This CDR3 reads CASSWGLDGSLSNEQFF. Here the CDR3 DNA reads TGTGCCAGCAGTTGGGGCCTCGATGGGTCACTGAGCAATGAGCAGTTCTTC.

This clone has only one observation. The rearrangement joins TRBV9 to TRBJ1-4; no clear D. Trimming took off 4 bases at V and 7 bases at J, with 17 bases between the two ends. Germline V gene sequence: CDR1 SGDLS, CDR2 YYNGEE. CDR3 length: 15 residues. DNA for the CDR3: TGTGCCAGCAGCTCCCCGGGTGCGGGTACTGAAAAACTGTTTTTT. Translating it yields CASSSPGAGTEKLFF.

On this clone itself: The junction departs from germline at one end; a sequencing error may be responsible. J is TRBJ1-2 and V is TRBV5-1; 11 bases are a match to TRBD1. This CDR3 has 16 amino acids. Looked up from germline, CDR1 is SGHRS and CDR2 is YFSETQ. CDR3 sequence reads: CASRGQGALAKYGYTF. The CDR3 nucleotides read TGCGCCAGCAGAGGACAGGGGGCACTGGCTAAGTATGGCTACACCTTC. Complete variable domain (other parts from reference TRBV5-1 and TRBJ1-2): KAGVTQTPRYLIKTRGQQVTLSCSPISGHRSVSWYQQTPGQGLQFLFEYFSETQRNKGNFPGRFSGRQFSNSRSEMNVSTLELGDSALYLCASRGQGALAKYGYTFGSGTRLTVV.

CDR3 in amino acids: CASSSGLAGGNVATYEQYF. The CDR3 coding sequence is TGTGCCAGTAGTTCCGGACTAGCGGGGGGGAACGTTGCGACCTACGAGCAGTACTTC. The V call is TRBV19, the J call TRBJ2-7; 15 nucleotides align to TRBD2. This CDR3 has 19 amino acids. V was pared by 5 bases and J by 2 bases, with 13 bases of the junction left unmatched. Germline V gene data show CDR1 as LNHDA and CDR2 as SQIVND (reference sequence).

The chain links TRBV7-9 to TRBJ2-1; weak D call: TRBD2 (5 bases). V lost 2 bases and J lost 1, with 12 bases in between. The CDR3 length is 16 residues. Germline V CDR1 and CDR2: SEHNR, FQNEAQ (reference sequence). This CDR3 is CASSLSFGESYNEQFF. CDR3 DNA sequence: TGTGCCAGCAGCTTAAGCTTTGGGGAGTCCTACAATGAGCAGTTCTTC.

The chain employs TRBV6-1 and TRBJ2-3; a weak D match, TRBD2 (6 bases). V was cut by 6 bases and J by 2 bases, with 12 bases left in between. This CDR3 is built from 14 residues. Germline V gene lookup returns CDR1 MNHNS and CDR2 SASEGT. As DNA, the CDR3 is TGTGCCAGCAGCCGGGACTCAGACACAGATACGCAGTATTTT. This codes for CASSRDSDTDTQYF.

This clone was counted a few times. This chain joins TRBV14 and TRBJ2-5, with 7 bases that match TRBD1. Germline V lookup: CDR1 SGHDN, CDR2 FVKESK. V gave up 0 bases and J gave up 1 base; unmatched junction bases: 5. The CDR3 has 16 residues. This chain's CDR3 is CASSQDVTGTQETQYF. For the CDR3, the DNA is TGTGCCAGCAGCCAAGACGTGACAGGGACCCAAGAGACCCAGTACTTC.

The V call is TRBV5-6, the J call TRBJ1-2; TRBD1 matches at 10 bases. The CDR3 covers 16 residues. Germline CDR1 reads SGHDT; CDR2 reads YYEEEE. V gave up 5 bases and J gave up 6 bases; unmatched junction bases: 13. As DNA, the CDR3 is TGTGCCAGCAGTTTTGGTCTCCGGGACAGGGGCCATGGCTACACCTTC. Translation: CASSFGLRDRGHGYTF.

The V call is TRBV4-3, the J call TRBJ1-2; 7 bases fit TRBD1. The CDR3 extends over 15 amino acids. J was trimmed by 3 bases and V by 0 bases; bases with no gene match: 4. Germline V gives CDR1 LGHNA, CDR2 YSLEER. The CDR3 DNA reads TGCGCCAGCAGCCAAGACTCAGGGGGGTACTATGGCTACACCTTC. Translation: CASSQDSGGYYGYTF.

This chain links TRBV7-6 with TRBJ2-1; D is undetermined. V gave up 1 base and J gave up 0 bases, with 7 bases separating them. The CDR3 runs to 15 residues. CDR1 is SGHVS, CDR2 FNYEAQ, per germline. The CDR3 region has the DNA TGTGCCAGCAGCTTAGTGGCAACCTCCTACAATGAGCAGTTCTTC. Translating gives CASSLVATSYNEQFF.

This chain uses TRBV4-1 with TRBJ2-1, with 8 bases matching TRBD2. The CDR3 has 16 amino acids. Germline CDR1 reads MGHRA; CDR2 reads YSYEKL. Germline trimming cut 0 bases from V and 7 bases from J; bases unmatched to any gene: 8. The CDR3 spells CASSQDGAGVRNEQFF. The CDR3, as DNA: TGCGCCAGCAGCCAAGATGGAGCGGGAGTCAGGAATGAGCAGTTCTTC.

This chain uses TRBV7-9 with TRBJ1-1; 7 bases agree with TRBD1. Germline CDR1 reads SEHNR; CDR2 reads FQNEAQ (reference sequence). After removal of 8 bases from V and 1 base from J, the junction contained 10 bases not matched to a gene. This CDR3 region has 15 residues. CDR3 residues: CASLGQPPANTEAFF. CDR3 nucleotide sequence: TGTGCCAGCTTGGGACAGCCACCTGCGAACACTGAAGCTTTCTTT.

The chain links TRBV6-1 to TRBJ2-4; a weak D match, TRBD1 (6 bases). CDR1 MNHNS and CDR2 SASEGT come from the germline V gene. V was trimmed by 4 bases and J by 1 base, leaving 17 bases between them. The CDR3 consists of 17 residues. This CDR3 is CASSVLQGALAKNIQYF. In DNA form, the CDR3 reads TGTGCCAGCAGTGTTTTACAGGGAGCGTTGGCCAAAAACATTCAGTACTTC.

The CDR3 reads CASSQAGTPVSPGGYTF. CDR3 in DNA: TGCGCCAGCAGCCAGGCAGGGACTCCAGTGAGCCCGGGCGGCTACACCTTC. The rearrangement links TRBV4-1 to TRBJ1-2; the D gene is possibly TRBD1 (5 bases). CDR3 length: 17 amino acids. Trimming removed 3 bases at V and 8 bases at J, with 25 bases between. Germline CDR1 reads MGHRA; CDR2 reads YSYEKL.

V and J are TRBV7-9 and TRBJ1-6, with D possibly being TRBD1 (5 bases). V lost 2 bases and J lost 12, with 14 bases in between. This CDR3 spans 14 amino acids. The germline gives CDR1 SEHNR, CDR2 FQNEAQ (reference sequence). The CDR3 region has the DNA TGTGCCAGCAGCTTACCCGGGGGGACTTTACCCCTCCACTTT. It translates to CASSLPGGTLPLHF.

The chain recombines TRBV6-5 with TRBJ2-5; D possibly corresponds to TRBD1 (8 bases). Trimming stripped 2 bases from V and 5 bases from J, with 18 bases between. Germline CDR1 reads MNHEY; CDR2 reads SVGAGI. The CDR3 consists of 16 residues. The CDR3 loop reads CASSYTGQGGQETQYF. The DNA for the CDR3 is TGTGCCAGCAGTTACACCGGACAGGGAGGGCAGGAGACCCAGTACTTC.

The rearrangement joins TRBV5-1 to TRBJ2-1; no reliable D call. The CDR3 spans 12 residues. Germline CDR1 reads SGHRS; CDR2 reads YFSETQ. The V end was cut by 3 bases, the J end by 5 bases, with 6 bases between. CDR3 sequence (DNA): TGCGCCAGCAGCTATCTAGACAATGAGCAGTTCTTC. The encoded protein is CASSYLDNEQFF.

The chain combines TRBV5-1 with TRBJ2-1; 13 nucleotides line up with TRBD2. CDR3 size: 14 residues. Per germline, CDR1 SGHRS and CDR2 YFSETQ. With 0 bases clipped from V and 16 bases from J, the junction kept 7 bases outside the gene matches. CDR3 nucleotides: TGCGCCAGCAGCTTGGGGACTAGCGGGAGTGTTATATTCTTC. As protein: CASSLGTSGSVIFF.

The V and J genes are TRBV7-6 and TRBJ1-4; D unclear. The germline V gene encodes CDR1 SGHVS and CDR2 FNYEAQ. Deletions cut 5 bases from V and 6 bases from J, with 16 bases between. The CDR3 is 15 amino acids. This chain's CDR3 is CASSPTDLGDEKLFF. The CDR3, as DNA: TGTGCCAGCAGCCCGACGGACCTCGGGGATGAAAAACTGTTTTTT.

The DNA for the CDR3 is TGTGCCAGCAGCTTAGATGGGACAGTCTACAATGAGCAGTTCTTC. Protein sequence: CASSLDGTVYNEQFF. This chain links TRBV7-9 with TRBJ2-1, with TRBD1 identical over 7 bases. Germline CDR1 is SEHNR and CDR2 is FQNEAQ (reference sequence). The CDR3 spans 15 residues. The ends lost 1 base at V and 3 bases at J; junction bases unmatched: 3.

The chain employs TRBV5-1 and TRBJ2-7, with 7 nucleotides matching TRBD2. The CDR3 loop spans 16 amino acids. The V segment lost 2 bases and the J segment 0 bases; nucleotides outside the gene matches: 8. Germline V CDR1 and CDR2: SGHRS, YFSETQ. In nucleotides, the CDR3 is TGCGCCAGCAGCTTAAATCTAGCGGCTAACTCCTACGAGCAGTACTTC. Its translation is CASSLNLAANSYEQYF.

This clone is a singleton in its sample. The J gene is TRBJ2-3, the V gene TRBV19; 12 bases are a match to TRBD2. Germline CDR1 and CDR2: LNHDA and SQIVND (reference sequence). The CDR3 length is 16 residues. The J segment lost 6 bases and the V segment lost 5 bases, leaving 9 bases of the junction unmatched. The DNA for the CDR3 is TGTGCCAGTAGTCCTGGGCTAGCGGGAGGGTGGGATACGCAGTATTTT. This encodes CASSPGLAGGWDTQYF.

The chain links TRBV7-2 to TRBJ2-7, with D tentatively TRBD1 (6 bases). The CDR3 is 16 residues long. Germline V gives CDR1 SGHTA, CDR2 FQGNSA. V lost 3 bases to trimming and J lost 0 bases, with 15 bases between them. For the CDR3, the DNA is TGTGCCAGCAGCTTTAGGTACGACAGGAGCTCCTACGAGCAGTACTTC. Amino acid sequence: CASSFRYDRSSYEQYF.

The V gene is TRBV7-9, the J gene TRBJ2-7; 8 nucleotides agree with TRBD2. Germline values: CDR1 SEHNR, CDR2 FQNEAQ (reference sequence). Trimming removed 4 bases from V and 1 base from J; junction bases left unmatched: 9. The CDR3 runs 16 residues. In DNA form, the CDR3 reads TGTGCCAGCAGCTCATTTACTAGCGGTACTTCCTACGAGCAGTACTTC. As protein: CASSSFTSGTSYEQYF.